Listed below are T cell receptor beta chains from one sample, sequenced in a study of CD8+ T cells in alopecia areata. The repertoire was sequenced with immunoSEQ multiplex PCR; TCRdb's copy has only in-frame clones and lacks some. There are roughly 200,000 clones in the sample; 50% to 60% occur only once, and approximately 3.4% lies in the top ten. The specimen comprised CD4+ T cells sorted from blood, sampled at week 4, from a patient treated with tofacitinib. The receptors were sampled from a human donor with alopecia areata. Both conserved end residues are part of each CDR3. A D gene is named only where the DNA matches it firmly. Rows may omit the clone size; those that give it use once, few, many or a size class.

V	J	size	D	CDR3	DNA
TRBV2	TRBJ2-5	.	.	CASSEAGVVGQYF	TGTGCCAGCAGTGAAGCGGGAGTAGTGGGCCAGTACTTC
TRBV30	TRBJ1-5	few	.	CAWSDGVGQPQHF	TGTGCCTGGAGCGACGGGGTTGGGCAGCCCCAGCATTTT
TRBV29-1	TRBJ2-5	once	.	CSVEEELVYQETQYF	TGCAGCGTTGAAGAGGAGTTAGTGTACCAAGAGACCCAGTACTTC
TRBV7-9	TRBJ2-4	.	TRBD1	CASSPGQGLAKNIQYF	TGTGCCAGCAGCCCAGGACAGGGACTAGCCAAAAACATTCAGTACTTC
TRBV29-1	TRBJ2-5	.	.	CSVEVMGFLQETQYF	TGCAGCGTTGAAGTTATGGGCTTTCTTCAAGAGACCCAGTACTTC
TRBV7-3	TRBJ2-3	few	.	CASSLTAIYTDTQYF	TGTGCCAGCAGCTTAACAGCGATCTACACAGATACGCAGTATTTT
TRBV29-1	TRBJ2-4	.	.	CSVGDQGAKNIQYF	TGCAGCGTTGGGGACCAGGGGGCCAAAAACATTCAGTACTTC
TRBV7-9	TRBJ1-4	few	.	CASSLGSQAPLFF	TGTGCCAGCAGCTTAGGCTCCCAAGCCCCACTGTTTTTT
TRBV11-3	TRBJ2-7	.	TRBD1	CASSRDSYEQYF	TGTGCCAGCAGCAGGGACAGCTACGAGCAGTACTTC
TRBV6-5	TRBJ1-2	.	TRBD1	CASSYSRQGHYGYTF	TGTGCCAGCAGTTACTCACGACAGGGTCACTATGGCTACACCTTC
TRBV18	TRBJ1-2	once	TRBD1	CASSPSTGQGYTF	TGTGCCAGCTCACCATCGACAGGGCAAGGCTACACCTTC
TRBV27	TRBJ2-7	few	TRBD1	CASSPIDSLGGTGIDEQYF	TGTGCCAGCAGTCCCATCGACAGCTTGGGGGGGACAGGGATAGACGAGCAGTACTTC
TRBV28	TRBJ1-2	.	.	CASSLWGDETNYGYTF	TGTGCCAGCAGTTTATGGGGCGATGAAACTAACTATGGCTACACCTTC
TRBV28	TRBJ1-6	few	.	CASSGIMSPLHF	TGTGCCAGCAGTGGAATAATGTCACCCCTCCACTTT
TRBV5-1	TRBJ2-7	.	.	CASSLDGGGYEQYF	TGCGCCAGCAGCTTGGATGGAGGCGGCTACGAGCAGTACTTC
TRBV25-1	TRBJ2-5	.	.	CASSESGIETQYF	TGTGCCAGCAGTGAATCCGGGATAGAGACCCAGTACTTC
TRBV7-2	TRBJ2-5	.	TRBD1	CASRGWGQGKETQYF	TGTGCCAGCAGGGGGTGGGGACAGGGGAAAGAGACCCAGTACTTC
TRBV7-9	TRBJ2-1	few	TRBD1	CASSSRDRVIMDEQFF	TGTGCCAGCAGCTCGAGGGACAGGGTGATTATGGATGAGCAGTTCTTC
TRBV30	TRBJ1-5	.	.	CAWSVGGNQPQHF	TGTGCCTGGAGTGTAGGGGGGAATCAGCCCCAGCATTTT
TRBV4-1	TRBJ1-2	few	.	CASSQGTGSYGYTF	TGCGCCAGCAGCCAAGGAACAGGGAGCTATGGCTACACCTTC
TRBV2	TRBJ2-5	many	TRBD2	CASSGTSGGLYQETQYF	TGTGCCAGCAGCGGGACTAGCGGGGGACTGTACCAAGAGACCCAGTACTTC
TRBV30	TRBJ2-7	.	TRBD1	CAWRRGQGQYF	TGTGCCTGGAGGAGGGGACAGGGCCAGTACTTC
TRBV10-3	TRBJ2-7	.	.	CAISRQQGSYEQYF	TGTGCCATCAGTCGCCAACAGGGCTCCTACGAGCAGTACTTC